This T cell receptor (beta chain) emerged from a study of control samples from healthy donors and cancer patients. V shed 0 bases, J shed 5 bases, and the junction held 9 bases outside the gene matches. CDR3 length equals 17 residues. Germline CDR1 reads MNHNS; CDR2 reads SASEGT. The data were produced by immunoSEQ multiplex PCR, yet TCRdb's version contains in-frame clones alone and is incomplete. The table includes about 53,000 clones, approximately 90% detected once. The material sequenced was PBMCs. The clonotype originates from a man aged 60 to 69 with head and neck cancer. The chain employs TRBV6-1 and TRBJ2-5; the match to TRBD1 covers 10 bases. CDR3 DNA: TGTGCCAGCAGTGAAGCGGCCGGGACAGGGGCTTTTGAGACCCAGTACTTC. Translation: CASSEAAGTGAFETQYF.